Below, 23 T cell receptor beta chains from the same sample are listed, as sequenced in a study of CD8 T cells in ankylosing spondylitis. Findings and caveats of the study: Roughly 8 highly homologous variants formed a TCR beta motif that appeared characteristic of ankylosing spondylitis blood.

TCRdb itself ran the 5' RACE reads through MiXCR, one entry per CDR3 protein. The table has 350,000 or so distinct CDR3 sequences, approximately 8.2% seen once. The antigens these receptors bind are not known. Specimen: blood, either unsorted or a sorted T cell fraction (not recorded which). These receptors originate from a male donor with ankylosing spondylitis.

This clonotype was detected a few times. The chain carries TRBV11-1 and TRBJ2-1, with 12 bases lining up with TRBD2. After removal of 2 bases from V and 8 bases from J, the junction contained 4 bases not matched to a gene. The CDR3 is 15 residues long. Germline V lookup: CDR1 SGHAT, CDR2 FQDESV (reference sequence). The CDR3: CASSLMTSGSHEQFF. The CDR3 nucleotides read TGTGCCAGCAGCTTAATGACTAGCGGGAGCCATGAGCAGTTCTTC.

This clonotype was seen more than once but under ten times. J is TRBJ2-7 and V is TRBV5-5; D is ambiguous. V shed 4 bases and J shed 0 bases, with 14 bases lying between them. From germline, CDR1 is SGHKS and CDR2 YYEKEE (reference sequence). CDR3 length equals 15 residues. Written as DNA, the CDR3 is TGTGCCAGCAGCCTTGGCCGTTGGGACTCCTACGAGCAGTACTTC. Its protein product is CASSLGRWDSYEQYF.

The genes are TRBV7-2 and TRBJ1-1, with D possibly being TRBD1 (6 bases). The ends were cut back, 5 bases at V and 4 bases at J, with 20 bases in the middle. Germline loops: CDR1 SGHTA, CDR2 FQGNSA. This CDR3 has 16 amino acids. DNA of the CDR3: TGTGCCAGCAGCCCCGCCGGGGGGCGGTTACGCACTGAAGCTTTCTTT. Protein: CASSPAGGRLRTEAFF.

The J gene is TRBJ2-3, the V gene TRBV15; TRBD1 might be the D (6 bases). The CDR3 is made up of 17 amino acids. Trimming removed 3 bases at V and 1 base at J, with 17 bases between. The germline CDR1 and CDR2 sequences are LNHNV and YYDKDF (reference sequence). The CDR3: CATSRDRWGSGTDTQYF. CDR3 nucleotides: TGTGCCACCAGCAGGGACAGATGGGGGTCGGGCACAGATACGCAGTATTTT.

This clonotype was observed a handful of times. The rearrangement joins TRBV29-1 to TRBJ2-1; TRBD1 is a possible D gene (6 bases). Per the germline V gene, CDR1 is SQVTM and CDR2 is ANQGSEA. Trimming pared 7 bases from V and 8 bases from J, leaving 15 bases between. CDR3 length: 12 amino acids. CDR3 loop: CSAMFQGYEQFF. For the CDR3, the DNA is TGCAGCGCCATGTTTCAGGGGTATGAGCAGTTCTTC.

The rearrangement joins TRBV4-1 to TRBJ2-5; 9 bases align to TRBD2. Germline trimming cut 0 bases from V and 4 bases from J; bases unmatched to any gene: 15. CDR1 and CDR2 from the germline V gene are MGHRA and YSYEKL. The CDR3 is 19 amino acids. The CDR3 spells CASSQDQSSGTPERETQYF. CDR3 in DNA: TGCGCCAGCAGCCAAGATCAGTCTAGCGGGACCCCCGAGCGAGAGACCCAGTACTTC.

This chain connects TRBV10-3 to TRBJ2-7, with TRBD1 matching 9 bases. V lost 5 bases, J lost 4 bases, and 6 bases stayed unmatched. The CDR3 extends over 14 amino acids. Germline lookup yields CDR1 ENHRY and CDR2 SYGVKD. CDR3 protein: CAISPRDREYEQYF. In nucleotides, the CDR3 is TGTGCCATCAGTCCCCGGGACAGGGAGTACGAGCAGTACTTC.

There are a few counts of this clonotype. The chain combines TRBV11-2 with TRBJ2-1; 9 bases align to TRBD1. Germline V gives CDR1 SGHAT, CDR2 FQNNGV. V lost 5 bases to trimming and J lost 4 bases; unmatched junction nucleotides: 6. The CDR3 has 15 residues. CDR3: CASSRRQGEYNEQFF. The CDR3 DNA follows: TGTGCCAGCAGCCGACGACAGGGGGAATACAATGAGCAGTTCTTC.

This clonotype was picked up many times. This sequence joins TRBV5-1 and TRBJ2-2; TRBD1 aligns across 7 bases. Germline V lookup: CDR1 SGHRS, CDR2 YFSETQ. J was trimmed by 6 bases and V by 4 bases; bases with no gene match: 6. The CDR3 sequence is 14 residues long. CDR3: CASSEYRGAGELFF. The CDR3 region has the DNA TGCGCCAGCAGCGAATACAGGGGAGCCGGGGAGCTGTTTTTT.

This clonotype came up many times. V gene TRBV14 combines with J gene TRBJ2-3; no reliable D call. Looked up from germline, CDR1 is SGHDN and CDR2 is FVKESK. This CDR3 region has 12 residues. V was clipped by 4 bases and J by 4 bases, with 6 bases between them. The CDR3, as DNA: TGTGCCAGCAGCCTCTATCCAGATACGCAGTATTTT. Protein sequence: CASSLYPDTQYF. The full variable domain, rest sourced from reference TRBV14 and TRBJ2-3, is EAGVTQFPSHSVIEKGQTVTLRCDPISGHDNLYWYRRVMGKEIKFLLHFVKESKQDESGMPNNRFLAERTGGTYSTLKVQPAELEDSGVYFCASSLYPDTQYFGPGTRLTVL.

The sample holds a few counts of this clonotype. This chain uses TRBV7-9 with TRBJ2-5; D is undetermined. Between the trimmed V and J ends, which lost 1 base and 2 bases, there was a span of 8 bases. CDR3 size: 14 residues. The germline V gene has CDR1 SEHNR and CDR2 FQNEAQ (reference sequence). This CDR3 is CASSLEIKQETQYF. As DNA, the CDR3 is TGTGCCAGCAGCTTAGAGATCAAACAAGAGACCCAGTACTTC.

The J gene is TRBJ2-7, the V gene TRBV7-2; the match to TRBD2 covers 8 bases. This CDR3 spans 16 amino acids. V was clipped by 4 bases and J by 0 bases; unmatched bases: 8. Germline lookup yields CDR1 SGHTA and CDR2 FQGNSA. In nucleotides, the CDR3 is TGTGCCAGCAGCTCTAGCTTAGGACTAGCCTCCTACGAGCAGTACTTC. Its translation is CASSSSLGLASYEQYF.

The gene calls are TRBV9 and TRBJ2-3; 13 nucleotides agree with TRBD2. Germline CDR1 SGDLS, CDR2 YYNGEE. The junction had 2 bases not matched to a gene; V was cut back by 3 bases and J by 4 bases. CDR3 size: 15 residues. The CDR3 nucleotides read TGTGCCAGCAGCGAACTAGCGGGAGGGCCAGATACGCAGTATTTT. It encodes CASSELAGGPDTQYF.

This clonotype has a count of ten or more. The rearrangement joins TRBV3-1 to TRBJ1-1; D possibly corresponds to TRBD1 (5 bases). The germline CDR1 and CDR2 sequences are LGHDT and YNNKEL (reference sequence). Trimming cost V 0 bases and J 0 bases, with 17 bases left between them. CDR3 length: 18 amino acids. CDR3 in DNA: TGTGCCAGCAGCCAAGATGTAGTCAGGGCGCGGGTGAACACTGAAGCTTTCTTT. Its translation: CASSQDVVRARVNTEAFF.

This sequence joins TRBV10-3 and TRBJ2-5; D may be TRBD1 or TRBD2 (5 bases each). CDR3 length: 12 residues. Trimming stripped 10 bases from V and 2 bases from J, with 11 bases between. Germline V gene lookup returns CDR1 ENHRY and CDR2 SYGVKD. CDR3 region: CATGGRQETQYF. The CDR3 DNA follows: TGTGCCACTGGGGGTAGGCAAGAGACCCAGTACTTC.

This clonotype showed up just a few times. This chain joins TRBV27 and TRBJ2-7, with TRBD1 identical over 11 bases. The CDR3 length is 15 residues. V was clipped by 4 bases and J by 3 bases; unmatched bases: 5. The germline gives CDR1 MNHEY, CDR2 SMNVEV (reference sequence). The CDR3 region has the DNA TGTGCCAGCAGTTGGTCCGGGACAGGGGGCTACGAGCAGTACTTC. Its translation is CASSWSGTGGYEQYF.

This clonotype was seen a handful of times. The CDR3 loop is CASSLTGTFTEAFF. For the CDR3, the DNA is TGTGCCAGCAGCTTGACAGGTACGTTCACTGAAGCTTTCTTT. The chain recombines TRBV5-6 with TRBJ1-1; D might be TRBD1 (5 bases). V was clipped by 1 base and J by 4 bases, with 11 bases between them. The germline V gene has CDR1 SGHDT and CDR2 YYEEEE. The CDR3 loop spans 14 amino acids.

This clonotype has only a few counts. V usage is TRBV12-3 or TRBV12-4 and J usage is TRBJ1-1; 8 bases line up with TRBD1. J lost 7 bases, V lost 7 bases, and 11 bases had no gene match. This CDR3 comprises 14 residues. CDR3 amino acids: CASTKPTGAVEAFF. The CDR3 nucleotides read TGTGCCAGCACCAAACCGACAGGGGCGGTTGAAGCTTTCTTT.

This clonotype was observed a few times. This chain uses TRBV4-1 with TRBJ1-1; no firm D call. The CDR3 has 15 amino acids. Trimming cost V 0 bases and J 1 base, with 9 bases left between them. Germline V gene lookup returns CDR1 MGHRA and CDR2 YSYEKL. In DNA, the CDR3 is TGCGCCAGCAGCCAAGAAAATAGAGGGAACACTGAAGCTTTCTTT. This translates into CASSQENRGNTEAFF.

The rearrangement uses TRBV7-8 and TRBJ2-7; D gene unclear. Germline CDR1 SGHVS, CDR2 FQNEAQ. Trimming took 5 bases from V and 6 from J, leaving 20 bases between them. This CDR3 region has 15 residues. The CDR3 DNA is TGTGCCAGCAGCCCAATCCAGGTCACGTCGGGCGAGCAGTACTTC. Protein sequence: CASSPIQVTSGEQYF.

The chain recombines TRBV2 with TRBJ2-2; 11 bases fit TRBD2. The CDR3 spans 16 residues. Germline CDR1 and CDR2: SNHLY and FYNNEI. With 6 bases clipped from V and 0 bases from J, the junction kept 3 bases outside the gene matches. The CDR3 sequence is CASRELAGANTGELFF. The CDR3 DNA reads TGTGCCAGCAGGGAACTAGCGGGAGCGAACACCGGGGAGCTGTTTTTT.

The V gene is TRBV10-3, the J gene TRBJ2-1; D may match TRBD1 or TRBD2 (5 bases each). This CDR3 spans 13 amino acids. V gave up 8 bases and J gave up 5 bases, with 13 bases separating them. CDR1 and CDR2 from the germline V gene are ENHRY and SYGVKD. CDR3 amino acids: CAIGGERNNEQFF. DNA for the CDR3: TGTGCCATCGGGGGAGAGAGAAACAATGAGCAGTTCTTC.

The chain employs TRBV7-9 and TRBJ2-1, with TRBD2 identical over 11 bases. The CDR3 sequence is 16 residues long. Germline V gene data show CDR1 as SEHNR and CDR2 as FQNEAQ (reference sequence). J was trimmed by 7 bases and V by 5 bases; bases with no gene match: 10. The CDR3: CASSRPLAGDYNEQFF. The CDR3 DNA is TGTGCCAGCAGCCGACCACTAGCGGGAGACTATAATGAGCAGTTCTTC.